The entry that follows covers one T cell receptor (beta chain) sequence. The sample originates from a study of cytomegalovirus exposure and HLA in healthy donors. In the PCR, 60 Vbeta and 13 Jbeta primers were used. Produced via immunoSEQ multiplex PCR; TCRdb's table is partial and in-frame only. Among about 130,000 clones, 65% to 90% were seen once, and the ten largest hold less than 3.5%. The CDR3 is 14 residues long. The germline CDR1 and CDR2 sequences are LNHDA and SQIVND (reference sequence). V shed 2 bases and J shed 2 bases, with 6 bases lying between them. This receptor was identified in a man aged 45-60 years in good health and CMV-seronegative. The rearrangement uses TRBV19 and TRBJ1-4; no definite D call. The sequencing sample was made of PBMCs. CDR3 sequence (DNA): TGTGCCAGTAGTATATTACAGACTAATGAAAAACTGTTTTTT. Amino acid sequence: CASSILQTNEKLFF.